One sample yielded the 23 T cell receptor beta chains listed below, sequenced in a study of cytomegalovirus exposure and HLA in healthy donors. Measured with immunoSEQ multiplex PCR; TCRdb has only the in-frame clones, and not every one. The sample holds about 73,000 clones, roughly 89% seen once. Sequencing was done on a sample of PBMCs. These receptors were taken from a woman aged 18 to 35 in good health and CMV-seropositive.

This clone was observed once. V and J are TRBV4-1 and TRBJ1-4; 8 bases agree with TRBD1. Germline trimming cut 4 bases from V and 7 bases from J; bases unmatched to any gene: 11. This CDR3 spans 16 amino acids. The germline CDR1 and CDR2 sequences are MGHRA and YSYEKL. The CDR3 is CASSLQMTGVGEKLFF. CDR3 coding DNA: TGCGCCAGCAGCCTACAAATGACAGGGGTGGGTGAAAAACTGTTTTTT.

The chain couples TRBV27 to TRBJ1-2, with D unclear. V lost 0 bases and J lost 2, with 4 bases in between. Germline CDR1 reads MNHEY; CDR2 reads SMNVEV (reference sequence). This CDR3 has 13 residues. DNA for the CDR3: TGTGCCAGCAGTTTATCCCTCAACTATGGCTACACCTTC. Amino acid sequence: CASSLSLNYGYTF.

CDR3 coding DNA: TGTGCCAGCAGGCTCCTAGCGGGGGGCTACGAGCAGTACTTC. This sequence encodes CASRLLAGGYEQYF. The chain employs TRBV6-5 and TRBJ2-7, with 11 bases that match TRBD2. Germline V gene sequence: CDR1 MNHEY, CDR2 SVGAGI. CDR3 length: 14 amino acids. J gave up 3 bases and V 6 bases, and 4 bases lay outside the gene matches.

The chain couples TRBV30 to TRBJ2-7; 10 nucleotides match TRBD1. Germline V CDR1 and CDR2: GTSNPN, SVGIG (reference sequence). Trimming took 3 bases from V and 3 from J; bases not matched to a gene: 5. There are 14 residues in the CDR3. The CDR3 DNA is TGTGCCTGGAGCCTAGGACAGGGGGACTACGAGCAGTACTTC. Protein product: CAWSLGQGDYEQYF.

V is TRBV10-3 and J is TRBJ1-2, with D perhaps TRBD1 (6 bases). The V end was cut by 5 bases, the J end by 3 bases, with 13 bases between. The CDR3 length is 14 residues. Germline CDR1 is ENHRY and CDR2 is SYGVKD. The CDR3 here is CAISSRGAHYGYTF. CDR3 bases: TGTGCCATCAGTTCCAGGGGCGCCCACTATGGCTACACCTTC.

This chain connects TRBV14 to TRBJ2-4, with a weak D call TRBD1 (5 bases). Trimming left V 0 bases short and J 11 bases short, with 14 bases between. Germline V CDR1 and CDR2: SGHDN, FVKESK. The CDR3 length is 14 residues. The CDR3 DNA reads TGTGCCAGCAGCCAAGATCGAACAGGCAGAGTTCAGTACTTC. Its translation is CASSQDRTGRVQYF.

This chain connects TRBV2 to TRBJ2-7; 8 bases are shared with TRBD1. The CDR3 consists of 16 residues. V dropped 4 bases and J dropped 3; count of bases not matched to a gene: 11. CDR1 and CDR2 (germline): SNHLY, FYNNEI. The CDR3 is CASSGSSYRGDYEQYF. CDR3 nucleotides: TGTGCCAGCAGTGGGAGCAGCTACAGGGGGGACTACGAGCAGTACTTC.

This chain links TRBV7-9 with TRBJ2-7, with D hard to call. The ends were cut back, 3 bases at V and 7 bases at J, with 13 bases in the middle. The CDR3 covers 13 residues. The germline V gene has CDR1 SEHNR and CDR2 FQNEAQ (reference sequence). The CDR3 loop is CASSFTNYGEQYF. The CDR3 coding sequence is TGTGCCAGCAGCTTCACAAACTATGGAGAGCAGTACTTC.

The chain joins TRBV6-4 to TRBJ2-3; tentative D call: TRBD2 (6 bases). V lost 3 bases, J lost 8 bases, and 12 bases lay in between. The CDR3 contains 13 residues. CDR1 and CDR2 (germline): MRHNA, SNTAGT. The CDR3: CASSEDLRGTQYF. In DNA, the CDR3 is TGTGCCAGCAGTGAGGATCTGCGGGGTACGCAGTATTTT.

The chain joins TRBV6-4 to TRBJ2-3; 11 bases are shared with TRBD2. Germline CDR1 reads MRHNA; CDR2 reads SNTAGT. The CDR3 extends over 16 amino acids. V lost 4 bases and J lost 6; bases outside the gene matches: 9. The CDR3, as DNA: TGTGCCAGCAGTGCAATAGCGGGGGGGGTACCGGATACGCAGTATTTT. This sequence encodes CASSAIAGGVPDTQYF.

The chain carries TRBV9 and TRBJ2-2; a weak D match, TRBD2 (5 bases). CDR1 is SGDLS, CDR2 YYNGEE, per germline. This CDR3 has 15 residues. Trimming removed 0 bases at V and 8 bases at J, with 14 bases between. The CDR3 DNA sequence: TGTGCCAGCAGCGTAGCTGAGACTACGATAGGGGAGCTGTTTTTT. This sequence encodes CASSVAETTIGELFF.

This clone was observed a single time. The chain couples TRBV19 to TRBJ2-1; D not resolved. Germline V gene sequence: CDR1 LNHDA, CDR2 SQIVND (reference sequence). This CDR3 has 15 residues. V lost 1 base, J lost 0 bases, and 7 bases lay in between. CDR3 residues: CASSIGWSSYNEQFF. Written as DNA, the CDR3 is TGTGCCAGTAGTATAGGTTGGAGCTCCTACAATGAGCAGTTCTTC.

The chain carries TRBV7-9 and TRBJ2-1; no clear D gene. The CDR3 is made up of 15 amino acids. Germline V lookup: CDR1 SEHNR, CDR2 FQNEAQ (reference sequence). V lost 3 bases and J 3 bases, leaving 12 bases between the germline ends. The CDR3 nucleotides are TGTGCCAGCAGCTTCACCGCACAGCTCTACAATGAGCAGTTCTTC. Amino acids: CASSFTAQLYNEQFF. Full variable domain (missing parts from reference TRBV7-9 and TRBJ2-1): DTGVSQNPRHKITKRGQNVTFRCDPISEHNRLYWYRQTLGQGPEFLTYFQNEAQLEKSRLLSDRFSAERPKGSFSTLEIQRTEQGDSAMYLCASSFTAQLYNEQFFGPGTRLTVL.

This chain joins TRBV9 and TRBJ2-1; 8 bases line up with TRBD2. Germline values: CDR1 SGDLS, CDR2 YYNGEE. The CDR3 totals 15 residues. V lost 3 bases, J lost 2 bases, and 4 bases stayed unmatched. The CDR3 protein is CASSGRGGTYNEQFF. CDR3 coding DNA: TGTGCCAGCAGCGGACGGGGGGGAACCTACAATGAGCAGTTCTTC.

The chain combines TRBV27 with TRBJ1-5; the match to TRBD1 covers 8 bases. The CDR3 totals 18 residues. The J segment lost 1 base and the V segment lost 5 bases, leaving 13 bases of the junction unmatched. The germline gives CDR1 MNHEY, CDR2 SMNVEV (reference sequence). CDR3 protein: CASSRSGGSSISNQPQHF. CDR3 DNA sequence: TGTGCCAGCAGTAGATCAGGGGGCTCGTCAATAAGCAATCAGCCCCAGCATTTT.

The J gene is TRBJ2-5, the V gene TRBV2; 8 nucleotides agree with TRBD2. Trimming at V came to 5 bases and at J to 2 bases, leaving 7 bases not matched to a gene. This CDR3 region has 15 residues. Germline assignment: CDR1 SNHLY and CDR2 FYNNEI. The CDR3 bases are TGTGCCAGCAGTACTCATAGCGGGGTTCAAGAGACCCAGTACTTC. Protein sequence: CASSTHSGVQETQYF.

This rearrangement joins TRBV19 to TRBJ2-7, with TRBD2 identical over 9 bases. The germline V gene has CDR1 LNHDA and CDR2 SQIVND (reference sequence). The CDR3 extends over 15 amino acids. V shed 4 bases, J shed 3 bases, and the junction held 7 bases outside the gene matches. The CDR3 nucleotides read TGTGCCAGTAGTACGGGACTAGCTGAGAGCTACGAGCAGTACTTC. It yields the protein CASSTGLAESYEQYF.

This chain joins TRBV6-6 and TRBJ2-7; no definite D call. The V and J ends lost 2 bases and 0 bases respectively, with 11 bases between them. Germline CDR1 is MNHNY and CDR2 is SVGAGI (reference sequence). This CDR3 region has 15 residues. The CDR3 region is CASSYEQTSSYEQYF. The CDR3, as DNA: TGTGCCAGCAGTTACGAACAGACGAGCTCCTACGAGCAGTACTTC.

V gene TRBV7-2 combines with J gene TRBJ2-2; 9 bases map to TRBD1. Looked up from germline, CDR1 is SGHTA and CDR2 is FQGNSA. The CDR3 has 15 amino acids. Trimming removed 7 bases from V and 5 bases from J; junction bases left unmatched: 8. The DNA for the CDR3 is TGTGCCAGCAACAAACAGGGGGCGCGAACCGGGGAGCTGTTTTTT. Its protein product is CASNKQGARTGELFF.

J is TRBJ2-2 and V is TRBV11-3; 8 bases fit TRBD2. The CDR3 totals 19 residues. From germline, CDR1 is SGHNT and CDR2 YENEEA. J lost 3 bases, V lost 4 bases, and 16 bases had no gene match. CDR3 coding DNA: TGTGCCAGCAGCTACCCTCCGGGCCTAGCGGGTAGGGACACCGGGGAGCTGTTTTTT. This translates into CASSYPPGLAGRDTGELFF.

J is TRBJ1-2 and V is TRBV6-6; D is possibly TRBD1 (6 bases). The V gene's germline CDR1 is MNHNY and CDR2 SVGAGI (reference sequence). CDR3 length: 15 amino acids. Trimming pared 5 bases from V and 1 base from J, leaving 14 bases between. The CDR3 is CASSQGQHINYGYTF. The CDR3 bases are TGTGCCAGCAGTCAAGGACAGCATATTAACTATGGCTACACCTTC.

This clone is classed as medium-sized. The chain is built from TRBV6-4 and TRBJ2-3; 8 bases agree with TRBD2. Looked up from germline, CDR1 is MRHNA and CDR2 is SNTAGT. Germline trimming cut 4 bases from V and 1 base from J; bases unmatched to any gene: 1. The CDR3 is 14 residues long. CDR3 loop: CASSAAGGTDTQYF. CDR3 nucleotides: TGTGCCAGCAGTGCAGCGGGGGGCACAGATACGCAGTATTTT.

The J gene is TRBJ2-5, the V gene TRBV6-1; D remains unclear. V was clipped by 2 bases and J by 4 bases, with 14 bases between them. The germline gives CDR1 MNHNS, CDR2 SASEGT. The CDR3 is 15 residues long. CDR3 region: CASSEFVANGETQYF. The DNA for the CDR3 is TGTGCCAGCAGTGAATTTGTGGCAAATGGAGAGACCCAGTACTTC.